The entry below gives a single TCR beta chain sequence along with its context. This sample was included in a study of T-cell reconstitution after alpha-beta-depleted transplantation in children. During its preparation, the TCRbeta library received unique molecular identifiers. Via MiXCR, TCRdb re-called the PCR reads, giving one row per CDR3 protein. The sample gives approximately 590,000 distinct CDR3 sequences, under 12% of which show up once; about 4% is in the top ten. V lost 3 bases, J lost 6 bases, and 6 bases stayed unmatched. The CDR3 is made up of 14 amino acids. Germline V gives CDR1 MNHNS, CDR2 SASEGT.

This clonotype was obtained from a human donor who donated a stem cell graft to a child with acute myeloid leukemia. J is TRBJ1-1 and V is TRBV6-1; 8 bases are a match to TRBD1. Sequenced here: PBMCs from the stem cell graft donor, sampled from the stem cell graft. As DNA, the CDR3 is TGTGCCAGCAGTGAGCAGGGGGCCCGGGCTGAAGCTTTCTTT. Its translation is CASSEQGARAEAFF.